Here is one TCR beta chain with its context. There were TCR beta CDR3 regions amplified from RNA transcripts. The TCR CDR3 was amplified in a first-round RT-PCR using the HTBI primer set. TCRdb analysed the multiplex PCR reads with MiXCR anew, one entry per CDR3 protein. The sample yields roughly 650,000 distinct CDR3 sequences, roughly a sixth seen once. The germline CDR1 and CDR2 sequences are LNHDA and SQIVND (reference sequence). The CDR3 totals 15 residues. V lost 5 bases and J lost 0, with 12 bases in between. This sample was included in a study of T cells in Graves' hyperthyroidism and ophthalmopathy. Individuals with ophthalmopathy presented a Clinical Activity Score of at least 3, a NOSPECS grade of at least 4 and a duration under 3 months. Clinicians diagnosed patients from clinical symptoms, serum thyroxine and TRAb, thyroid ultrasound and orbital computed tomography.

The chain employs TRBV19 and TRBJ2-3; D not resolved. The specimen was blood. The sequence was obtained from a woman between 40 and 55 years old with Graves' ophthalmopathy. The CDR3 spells CASSPLWDSTDTQYF. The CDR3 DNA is TGTGCCAGTAGTCCATTGTGGGATAGCACAGATACGCAGTATTTT.